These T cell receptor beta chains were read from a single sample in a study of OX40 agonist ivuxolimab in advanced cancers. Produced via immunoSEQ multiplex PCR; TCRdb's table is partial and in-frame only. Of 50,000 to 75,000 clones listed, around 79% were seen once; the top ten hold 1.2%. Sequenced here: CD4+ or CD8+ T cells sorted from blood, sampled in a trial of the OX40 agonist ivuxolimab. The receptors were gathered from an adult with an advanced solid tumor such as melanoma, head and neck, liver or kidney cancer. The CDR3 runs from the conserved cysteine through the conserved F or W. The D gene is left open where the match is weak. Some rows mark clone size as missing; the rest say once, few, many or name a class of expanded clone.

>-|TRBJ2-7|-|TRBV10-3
TGTGCCATCAGGGACGTTTCGTACGAGCAGTACTTC
CAIRDVSYEQYF
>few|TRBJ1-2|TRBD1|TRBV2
TGTGCCAGCAGTGTTACAGGGGTAGGGTATAGCTATGGCTACACCTTC
CASSVTGVGYSYGYTF
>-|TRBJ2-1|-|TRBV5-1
TGCGCCAGCAGCTTGATAGGATTACCCTACAATGAGCAGTTCTTC
CASSLIGLPYNEQFF
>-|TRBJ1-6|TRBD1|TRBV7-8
TGTGCCAGCAGCTTAGCGTCGGGGACAGCAAATAATTCACCCCTCCACTTT
CASSLASGTANNSPLHF
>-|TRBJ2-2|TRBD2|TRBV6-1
TGTGCCAGCAGTGAAGAACTAGCGGGAGTTCTCAACACCGGGGAGCTGTTTTTT
CASSEELAGVLNTGELFF
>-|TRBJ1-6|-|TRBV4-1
TGCGCCAGCAGCCAACACCGGGAAATCAAACCTCCTAACCGGTGTTCACCCCTCCACTTT
CASSQHREIKPPNRCSPLHF
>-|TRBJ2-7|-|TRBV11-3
TGTGCCAGCAGCCGTAGGACGGGTGCTAGCTCCTACGAGCAGTACTTC
CASSRRTGASSYEQYF
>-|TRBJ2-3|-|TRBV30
TGTGCCTGGGGAGGACAAGGCACAGATACGCAGTATTTT
CAWGGQGTDTQYF
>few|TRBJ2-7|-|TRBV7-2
TGTGCCAGCAGCTTAGTCCCTCGGGCGCAGCAGTACTTC
CASSLVPRAQQYF
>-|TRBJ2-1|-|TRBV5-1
TGCGCCAGCAGCTTCTCTGGTGGCACCTACAATGAGCAGTTCTTC
CASSFSGGTYNEQFF
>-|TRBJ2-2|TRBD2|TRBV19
TGTGCCAGTAGTATAAAGCCTAGCGGGACGAACACCGGGGAGCTGTTTTTT
CASSIKPSGTNTGELFF
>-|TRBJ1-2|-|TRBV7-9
TGTGCCAGCAGCTTAAGTACGGCAGGGCGTATTGGCTACACCTTC
CASSLSTAGRIGYTF
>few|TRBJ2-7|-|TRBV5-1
TGCGCCAGCCGAAAGGGGACCGCCTCCTACGAGCAGTACTTC
CASRKGTASYEQYF
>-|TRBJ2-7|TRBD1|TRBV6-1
TGTGCCAGCAGTGCCTACCGGACAGGGACCTACGAGCAGTACTTC
CASSAYRTGTYEQYF
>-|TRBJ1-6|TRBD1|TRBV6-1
TGTGCCAGCGAGGGACAGGGGTTCTATAATTCACCCCTCCACTTT
CASEGQGFYNSPLHF
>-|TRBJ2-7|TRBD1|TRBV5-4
TGTGCCAGCAGCTTGGGACAGGGAAGCTCCTACGAGCAGTACTTC
CASSLGQGSSYEQYF
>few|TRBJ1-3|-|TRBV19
TGTGCCAGGGTAGAGACCCACAGGGAAAGCTCTGGAAACACCATATATTTT
CARVETHRESSGNTIYF
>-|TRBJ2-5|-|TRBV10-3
TGTGCCATCAGTGAGTCGTTAGGCGGGGAGACCCAGTACTTC
CAISESLGGETQYF